This T cell receptor beta chain came from a study of T cell changes during pregnancy in multiple sclerosis. CDR3 size: 14 residues. The V and J ends lost 5 bases and 7 bases respectively, with 12 bases between them. Germline CDR1 reads SGHNT; CDR2 reads YENEEA. The method was immunoSEQ multiplex PCR; TCRdb's version includes in-frame clones alone and lacks a portion of them. In the table there are about 57,000 clones, approximately 90% of which are singletons. The V call is TRBV11-3, the J call TRBJ1-6; no reliable D call. The TCR originated in a female donor in good health, enrolled as a control in a pregnancy study. The sequenced sample was peripheral blood, obtained in the first trimester of pregnancy. The chain's CDR3 is CASSLQETNSPLHF. The CDR3, as DNA: TGTGCCAGCAGCCTCCAGGAAACCAATTCACCCCTCCACTTT.